This passage covers 32 T cell receptor beta chains from one sample sequenced in a study of identical twins' blood T cells. TCRdb itself ran the 5' RACE reads through MiXCR, one entry per CDR3 protein. The profile covers roughly 380,000 distinct CDR3 sequences, with roughly 30% appearing a single time and roughly 5.5% taken by the ten largest. Source material: PBMCs. The source of these receptors is a woman aged 18-55 years in good health.

V is TRBV5-1 and J is TRBJ2-1; no clear D gene. Germline assignment: CDR1 SGHRS and CDR2 YFSETQ. Deletions cut 4 bases from V and 7 bases from J, with 15 bases between. The CDR3 has 14 residues. The CDR3 DNA is TGCGCCAGCAGCAGGACGAACCCCTGGAATGAGCAGTTCTTC. Residues: CASSRTNPWNEQFF. Full variable domain (missing parts from reference TRBV5-1 and TRBJ2-1): KAGVTQTPRYLIKTRGQQVTLSCSPISGHRSVSWYQQTPGQGLQFLFEYFSETQRNKGNFPGRFSGRQFSNSRSEMNVSTLELGDSALYLCASSRTNPWNEQFFGPGTRLTVL.

The sample holds a few counts of this clonotype. The chain has TRBV7-2 and TRBJ1-4; 8 positions agree with TRBD1. CDR1 and CDR2 from the germline V gene are SGHTA and FQGNSA. The CDR3 loop spans 12 amino acids. After removal of 3 bases from V and 15 bases from J, the junction contained 6 bases not matched to a gene. Written as DNA, the CDR3 is TGTGCCAGCAGCTTCAACAGGGGGAGGATGTTTTTT. This gives the protein CASSFNRGRMFF.

This clonotype was seen only a few times. This chain uses TRBV20-1 with TRBJ1-5; D perhaps matches TRBD1 (5 bases). Germline CDR1 is DFQATT and CDR2 is SNEGSKA (reference sequence). The CDR3 runs to 15 residues. Trimming shortened V by 3 bases and J by 3 bases, and 15 bases separated the two germline ends. CDR3 sequence reads: CSARRGAGVNQPQHF. For the CDR3, the DNA is TGCAGTGCTAGGAGGGGAGCAGGCGTCAATCAGCCCCAGCATTTT.

The V call is TRBV6-2 or TRBV6-3, the J call TRBJ2-1, with D hard to call. The length of the CDR3 is 13 residues. V lost 4 bases to trimming and J lost 4 bases, with 8 bases between them. Germline values: CDR1 MNHEY, CDR2 SVGEGT. CDR3 loop: CASSSVAYNEQFF. DNA of the CDR3: TGTGCCAGCAGTTCGGTTGCTTACAATGAGCAGTTCTTC.

Only a few counts were recorded for this clonotype. The V and J genes are TRBV10-3 and TRBJ2-7; 7 bases are a match to TRBD2. There are 13 residues in the CDR3. From germline, CDR1 is ENHRY and CDR2 SYGVKD. Trimming cost V 4 bases and J 6 bases; bases outside gene matches: 6. The CDR3 reads CAISGLADFEQYF. CDR3 DNA: TGTGCCATCAGTGGACTAGCCGACTTCGAGCAGTACTTC.

The CDR3 protein is CASTHRQASSNQPQHF. CDR3 bases: TGTGCCAGCACCCATCGACAGGCTTCCAGCAATCAGCCCCAGCATTTT. The chain employs TRBV6-2 or TRBV6-3 and TRBJ1-5; perhaps TRBD1 as D (6 bases). The CDR3 has 16 residues. Trimming took 7 bases from V and 1 from J, leaving 17 bases between them. Per germline, CDR1 MNHEY and CDR2 SVGEGT.

The rearrangement uses TRBV4-1 and TRBJ2-1; no clear D. V lost 4 bases and J lost 3, with 10 bases in between. Germline V lookup: CDR1 MGHRA, CDR2 YSYEKL. This CDR3 has 14 amino acids. The CDR3 sequence: CASSLDPVYNEQFF. The CDR3 DNA follows: TGCGCCAGCAGCCTAGATCCAGTCTACAATGAGCAGTTCTTC.

This chain joins TRBV4-1 and TRBJ2-5; TRBD2 agrees at 10 bases. Looked up from germline, CDR1 is MGHRA and CDR2 is YSYEKL. The junction had 9 bases not matched to a gene; V was cut back by 5 bases and J by 3 bases. This CDR3 has 16 amino acids. The CDR3, as DNA: TGCGCCAGCAGCTACCCTAGCGGGAGTATGGAAGAGACCCAGTACTTC. This codes for CASSYPSGSMEETQYF.

The J gene is TRBJ2-1, the V gene TRBV9; 7 nucleotides line up with TRBD1. There are 14 residues in the CDR3. J gave up 9 bases and V 2 bases, and 8 bases lay outside the gene matches. The germline V gene has CDR1 SGDLS and CDR2 YYNGEE. The CDR3 nucleotides are TGTGCCAGCAGCGTTGGAGACAGGGTCCCTGAGCAGTTCTTC. It is translated as CASSVGDRVPEQFF.

A remark on this clonotype: With a much larger clone just one base away, this may be a read error. The rearrangement joins TRBV11-2 to TRBJ1-1; no firm D call. CDR1 and CDR2 from the germline V gene are SGHAT and FQNNGV. This CDR3 comprises 14 residues. The CDR3 bases are TGTACCAGCAGCTTCCCGAGCCTGGGCACTGAAGCTTTCTTT. It encodes CTSSFPSLGTEAFF.

The table lists this clonotype with a few counts. The rearrangement links TRBV5-8 to TRBJ2-3; TRBD1 aligns across 10 bases. This CDR3 has 15 amino acids. With 4 bases clipped from V and 4 bases from J, the junction kept 6 bases outside the gene matches. The germline V gene encodes CDR1 SGHTS and CDR2 YDEGEE. CDR3 bases: TGTGCCAGCAGCCTGACAGGGGGCGTCTCAGATACGCAGTATTTT. Amino acids: CASSLTGGVSDTQYF.

The chain has TRBV12-5 and TRBJ2-2; 7 positions agree with TRBD1. The CDR3 covers 17 residues. CDR1 is LGHNT, CDR2 FRNRAP, per germline. The V gene end was trimmed by 3 bases and the J gene end by 5 bases; junction bases not matched to a gene: 12. The CDR3 coding sequence is TGTGCTAGTGGTTTCGACTCCGGGACAGTTATGACCGGGGAGCTGTTTTTT. Its translation: CASGFDSGTVMTGELFF.

With respect to this clonotype: A much larger clone is a single base away; this may be a read error. The chain has TRBV6-6 and TRBJ1-1; 7 bases match TRBD1. This CDR3 is built from 15 residues. Looked up from germline, CDR1 is MNHNY and CDR2 is SVGAGI (reference sequence). This CDR3 reads CASGYVQGVVTEAFF. The CDR3, as DNA: TGTGCCAGCGGTTACGTCCAGGGGGTAGTCACTGAAGCTTTCTTT.

This sequence joins TRBV5-6 and TRBJ1-2; D is ambiguous. This CDR3 spans 14 amino acids. Trimming pared 0 bases from V and 1 base from J, leaving 7 bases between. CDR1 and CDR2 (germline): SGHDT, YYEEEE. The CDR3, as DNA: TGTGCCAGCAGCTTGGACAGATGTAACTATGGCTACACCTTC. This sequence encodes CASSLDRCNYGYTF. The whole variable domain, remainder taken from reference TRBV5-6 and TRBJ1-2, is DAGVTQSPTHLIKTRGQQVTLRCSPKSGHDTVSWYQQALGQGPQFIFQYYEEEERQRGNFPDRFSGHQFPNYSSELNVNALLLGDSALYLCASSLDRCNYGYTFGSGTRLTVV.

The chain couples TRBV5-1 to TRBJ2-7; 7 bases are a match to TRBD2. Germline lookup yields CDR1 SGHRS and CDR2 YFSETQ. CDR3 length: 13 residues. The J segment lost 5 bases and the V segment lost 4 bases, leaving 6 bases of the junction unmatched. The CDR3 is CASSPRDYNEQYF. For the CDR3, the DNA is TGCGCCAGCAGCCCTCGGGACTATAACGAGCAGTACTTC.

The rearrangement uses TRBV19 and TRBJ1-2; no firm D call. The CDR3 has 13 amino acids. V was pared by 3 bases and J by 4 bases, with 9 bases between. The germline CDR1 and CDR2 sequences are LNHDA and SQIVND (reference sequence). CDR3 protein: CASSIPGRYGYTF. CDR3 nucleotides: TGTGCCAGTAGTATTCCGGGCCGCTATGGCTACACCTTC.

The rearrangement joins TRBV6-1 to TRBJ1-1; D not certain. There are 13 residues in the CDR3. Germline V lookup: CDR1 MNHNS, CDR2 SASEGT. V lost 6 bases and J lost 12, with 20 bases in between. Written as DNA, the CDR3 is TGTGCCAGCAGCGAGTGGAAATCGGGGATACCTTTCTTT. It yields the protein CASSEWKSGIPFF.

The CDR3 DNA is TGTGCCAGCACTCGATTCCTCCCGGGACAGGGAACTTTCAGTGAAGCTTTCTTT. The encoded protein is CASTRFLPGQGTFSEAFF. This chain connects TRBV6-5 to TRBJ1-1; TRBD1 aligns across 9 bases. V lost 7 bases and J lost 7; bases outside the gene matches: 22. The germline V gene has CDR1 MNHEY and CDR2 SVGAGI. The CDR3 is 18 residues long.

The chain has TRBV5-1 and TRBJ2-3, with a possible D match to TRBD1 (5 bases). This CDR3 spans 15 amino acids. The V end was cut by 4 bases, the J end by 2 bases, with 14 bases between. CDR1 is SGHRS and CDR2 is YFSETQ in the germline V gene. The CDR3 DNA is TGCGCCAGCAGCCCAAGAAGGGGATTCACAGATACGCAGTATTTT. As protein: CASSPRRGFTDTQYF.

The CDR3, as DNA: TGTGCCTGGAGCTCGACAGGGGGCACTGAAGCTTTCTTT. Amino acid sequence: CAWSSTGGTEAFF. V and J are TRBV30 and TRBJ1-1; 9 nucleotides match TRBD1. The CDR3 runs to 13 residues. Trimming at V came to 3 bases and at J to 4 bases, leaving 3 bases not matched to a gene. Germline V CDR1 and CDR2: GTSNPN, SVGIG (reference sequence).

Worth noting for this clonotype: This may be a read error: a much more frequent sequence differs by one nucleotide. V gene TRBV29-1 combines with J gene TRBJ1-2, with TRBD1 identical over 9 bases. CDR1 is SQVTM and CDR2 is ANQGSEA in the germline V gene. The CDR3 is 13 amino acids. This CDR3 is CGVWTGVDYGYTF. CDR3 coding DNA: TGCGGCGTATGGACAGGGGTTGACTATGGCTACACCTTC.

Regarding this clonotype: One end of the junction is discordant with germline, which a read error may explain. This chain links TRBV5-1 with TRBJ2-3; 9 positions agree with TRBD2. Germline CDR1 is SGHRS and CDR2 is YFSETQ. There are 14 residues in the CDR3. This chain's CDR3 is CASSPHKRGDTRYF. CDR3 in DNA: TGCGCCAGCAGCCCTCATAAGCGGGGGGATACGCGGTATTTT.

The table lists this clonotype with a few counts. The chain carries TRBV10-3 and TRBJ2-7; TRBD2 might be the D (5 bases). Looked up from germline, CDR1 is ENHRY and CDR2 is SYGVKD. The CDR3 is made up of 13 amino acids. V lost 5 bases and J lost 0, with 8 bases in between. The CDR3 loop reads CAISRTDSYEQYF. The CDR3 coding sequence is TGTGCCATCAGTCGGACTGACTCCTACGAGCAGTACTTC.

This clonotype turned up a few times. The chain carries TRBV5-1 and TRBJ1-1; no clear D gene. Deletions cut 0 bases from V and 6 bases from J, with 9 bases between. CDR3 length: 13 amino acids. Germline-derived CDR1 and CDR2 are SGHRS and YFSETQ. The CDR3 DNA is TGCGCCAGCAGCTTGGGCGGGTTGGCTGAAGCTTTCTTT. It codes for CASSLGGLAEAFF. Combining the CDR3 with reference TRBV5-1 and TRBJ1-1 gives the whole variable domain KAGVTQTPRYLIKTRGQQVTLSCSPISGHRSVSWYQQTPGQGLQFLFEYFSETQRNKGNFPGRFSGRQFSNSRSEMNVSTLELGDSALYLCASSLGGLAEAFFGQGTRLTVV.

The sample holds a few counts of this clonotype. The CDR3 loop reads CASRLGTGNYGYTF. The CDR3 DNA follows: TGTGCCAGCAGACTCGGGACGGGGAACTATGGCTACACCTTC. The J gene is TRBJ1-2, the V gene TRBV3-1; TRBD1 is a possible D gene (5 bases). The CDR3 runs 14 residues. V dropped 6 bases and J dropped 2 bases, with 13 bases sitting between them. CDR1 and CDR2 from the germline V gene are LGHDT and YNNKEL (reference sequence).

The gene calls are TRBV18 and TRBJ1-2; maybe TRBD1 (6 bases). V lost 3 bases to trimming and J lost 0 bases, with 14 bases between them. This CDR3 is built from 16 residues. CDR1 is KGHSH and CDR2 is LQKENI in the germline V gene. CDR3 protein: CASSPGGQIANYGYTF. For the CDR3, the DNA is TGTGCCAGCTCACCTGGCGGACAGATAGCTAACTATGGCTACACCTTC.

This clonotype was seen more than once but under ten times. The CDR3 region is CASSLGGGGELFF. As DNA, the CDR3 is TGTGCCAGCAGCTTAGGAGGAGGCGGGGAGCTGTTTTTT. The rearrangement joins TRBV7-6 to TRBJ2-2; perhaps TRBD2 as D (5 bases). The germline CDR1 and CDR2 sequences are SGHVS and FNYEAQ. The V end lost 1 base, the J end lost 7 bases, and 7 bases lay between the germline ends. This CDR3 has 13 amino acids.

There are a few counts of this clonotype. The J gene is TRBJ1-1, the V gene TRBV7-9; D gene unclear. The CDR3 totals 12 residues. Trimming took off 5 bases at V and 11 bases at J, with 15 bases between the two ends. The germline V gene has CDR1 SEHNR and CDR2 FQNEAQ (reference sequence). The CDR3 DNA reads as TGTGCCAGCAGCGGCCCTTTGGCGGGGGCTTTCTTT. As protein: CASSGPLAGAFF.

This clonotype was observed a few times. The chain employs TRBV3-1 and TRBJ2-1; TRBD2 aligns across 9 bases. Germline-derived CDR1 and CDR2 are LGHDT and YNNKEL (reference sequence). The CDR3 is made up of 14 amino acids. Trimming cost V 8 bases and J 7 bases; bases outside gene matches: 9. CDR3 nucleotide sequence: TGTGCCAGCTGGGCTAGCGGGACGAATAATGAGCAGTTCTTC. The encoded protein is CASWASGTNNEQFF.

This clonotype was seen a handful of times. In nucleotides, the CDR3 is TGCAGTGCTCCAGAATACAATGAGCAGTTCTTC. This sequence encodes CSAPEYNEQFF. This chain joins TRBV20-1 and TRBJ2-1, with no clear D. The V gene's germline CDR1 is DFQATT and CDR2 SNEGSKA (reference sequence). The CDR3 has 11 amino acids. The V end lost 5 bases, the J end lost 4 bases, and 6 bases lay between the germline ends.

This clonotype was picked up one time. Being one base from a much bigger clone, this may be a read error. This chain uses TRBV20-1 with TRBJ1-2; D is unclear. Per the germline V gene, CDR1 is DFQATT and CDR2 is SNEGSKA (reference sequence). This CDR3 spans 13 amino acids. CDR3 amino acids: CSARDLGSYGHTF. CDR3 nucleotides: TGCAGTGCTAGAGATTTGGGGTCCTATGGCCACACCTTC.

V and J are TRBV10-2 and TRBJ2-3; D is unclear. The germline gives CDR1 WSHSY, CDR2 SAAADI. V dropped 8 bases and J dropped 5 bases, with 5 bases sitting between them. The CDR3 is made up of 10 amino acids. The CDR3 sequence is CASGVDTQYF. The CDR3 nucleotides read TGCGCCAGCGGGGTAGATACGCAGTATTTT.